Listed here are 29 T cell receptor beta chains from one sample, sequenced in a study of technical replicates of blood from four donors. Repertoires were generated with immunoSEQ multiplex PCR, while TCRdb's copy carries only in-frame clones and drops some. The sample records approximately 75,000 clones, nearly 97% being singletons. What was sequenced was T cells isolated from PBMCs. The receptor source for this set is a human donor in good health.

The chain employs TRBV7-8 and TRBJ2-4, with TRBD1 matching 7 bases. After removal of 7 bases from V and 1 base from J, the junction contained 16 bases not matched to a gene. Germline CDR1 reads SGHVS; CDR2 reads FQNEAQ. CDR3 size: 18 residues. The CDR3 coding sequence is TGTGCCAGCAACAACAGGGGCAGACCTGCTGGGGCCAAAAACATTCAGTACTTC. Protein sequence: CASNNRGRPAGAKNIQYF.

The chain is built from TRBV7-9 and TRBJ1-1, with D hard to call. Per the germline V gene, CDR1 is SEHNR and CDR2 is FQNEAQ (reference sequence). The CDR3 length is 14 residues. The V end lost 3 bases, the J end lost 0 bases, and 8 bases lay between the germline ends. CDR3 in DNA: TGTGCCAGCAGCTTTCCAGCGATGAACACTGAAGCTTTCTTT. Amino acids: CASSFPAMNTEAFF.

The CDR3 reads CASSLQGDTQYF. CDR3 bases: TGCGCCAGCAGCCTACAGGGGGATACGCAGTATTTT. This chain uses TRBV4-1 with TRBJ2-3; 7 bases map to TRBD1. The V gene's germline CDR1 is MGHRA and CDR2 YSYEKL. With 4 bases clipped from V and 6 bases from J, the junction kept 1 base outside the gene matches. The CDR3 length is 12 residues.

The V gene is TRBV2, the J gene TRBJ2-7; TRBD2 matches 10 bases. V lost 8 bases, J lost 4 bases, and 8 bases stayed unmatched. CDR3 length equals 14 residues. Germline V lookup: CDR1 SNHLY, CDR2 FYNNEI. CDR3 nucleotides: TGTGCCAGCCTTACTAGCGGGGAAAGTTACGAGCAGTACTTC. Encoded protein: CASLTSGESYEQYF. Using reference TRBV2 and TRBJ2-7 for the parts outside the CDR3, the full variable domain is EPEVTQTPSHQVTQMGQEVILRCVPISNHLYFYWYRQILGQKVEFLVSFYNNEISEKSEIFDDQFSVERPDGSNFTLKIRSTKLEDSAMYFCASLTSGESYEQYFGPGTRLTVT.

The rearrangement joins TRBV4-3 to TRBJ2-7; tentative D call: TRBD1 (6 bases). Germline V lookup: CDR1 LGHNA, CDR2 YSLEER. Trimming removed 0 bases at V and 2 bases at J, with 14 bases between. This CDR3 comprises 16 residues. The CDR3 reads CASSQDWEWDTYEQYF. Here the CDR3 DNA reads TGCGCCAGCAGCCAAGATTGGGAATGGGACACCTACGAGCAGTACTTC.

Only one count was recorded for this clone. The CDR3 protein is CASSLMTGASYEQYF. CDR3 DNA: TGTGCCAGCAGCTTGATGACAGGGGCATCCTACGAGCAGTACTTC. This sequence joins TRBV13 and TRBJ2-7, with 8 bases aligning to TRBD1. Germline CDR1 PRHDT, CDR2 FYEKMQ (reference sequence). The J segment lost 1 base and the V segment lost 3 bases, leaving 5 bases of the junction unmatched. The CDR3 is 15 residues long.

The chain carries TRBV10-3 and TRBJ2-1; 11 positions match TRBD2. Trimming took 4 bases from V and 4 from J; bases not matched to a gene: 3. CDR1 is ENHRY and CDR2 is SYGVKD in the germline V gene. CDR3 length: 15 amino acids. The CDR3 loop reads CAISAGLADYNEQFF. For the CDR3, the DNA is TGTGCCATCAGTGCGGGACTAGCGGATTACAATGAGCAGTTCTTC.

CDR3 bases: TGCAGCGTTGAAGTCGAGGAGCGGGAGTTAGAAGAGCAGTACTTC. Translated, it gives CSVEVEERELEEQYF. V and J are TRBV29-1 and TRBJ2-7, with 8 bases identical to TRBD2. The CDR3 has 15 residues. V shed 1 base and J 7 bases; nucleotides not matched to a gene: 12. Germline CDR1 is SQVTM and CDR2 is ANQGSEA.

The rearrangement joins TRBV28 to TRBJ2-1; 9 nucleotides align to TRBD2. The V segment lost 5 bases and the J segment 4 bases; nucleotides outside the gene matches: 9. The length of the CDR3 is 16 residues. Germline CDR1 reads MDHEN; CDR2 reads SYDVKM. The CDR3 region is CASSLPGLAEYNEQFF. CDR3 in DNA: TGTGCCAGCAGTCTACCGGGACTAGCAGAATACAATGAGCAGTTCTTC. The full variable domain, completed using reference TRBV28 and TRBJ2-1, is DVKVTQSSRYLVKRTGEKVFLECVQDMDHENMFWYRQDPGLGLRLIYFSYDVKMKEKGDIPEGYSVSREKKERFSLILESASTNQTSMYLCASSLPGLAEYNEQFFGPGTRLTVL.

This chain links TRBV7-9 with TRBJ1-4, with 8 bases matching TRBD1. The CDR3 spans 15 residues. Germline loops: CDR1 SEHNR, CDR2 FQNEAQ (reference sequence). Unmatched junction bases numbered 3, after V lost 0 bases and J lost 6 bases. CDR3 coding DNA: TGTGCCAGCAGCTTAGCCAGGGGACAGGATGAAAAACTGTTTTTT. The encoded protein is CASSLARGQDEKLFF.

The rearrangement uses TRBV10-3 and TRBJ1-5; 7 bases are shared with TRBD1. The germline CDR1 and CDR2 sequences are ENHRY and SYGVKD. Trimming removed 4 bases from V and 0 bases from J; junction bases left unmatched: 6. CDR3 length: 16 residues. As DNA, the CDR3 is TGTGCCATCAGTGGGCGAGACAGGGCTAGCAATCAGCCCCAGCATTTT. It specifies CAISGRDRASNQPQHF.

The chain is built from TRBV7-9 and TRBJ2-7; 8 bases are a match to TRBD1. CDR3 length equals 15 residues. Trimming took 2 bases from V and 1 from J; bases not matched to a gene: 4. CDR1 is SEHNR and CDR2 is FQNEAQ in the germline V gene (reference sequence). The CDR3 coding sequence is TGTGCCAGCAGCTTAACAGGGGGTACTTCCTACGAGCAGTACTTC. This codes for CASSLTGGTSYEQYF.

This clone was seen a single time. The V gene is TRBV27, the J gene TRBJ2-7, with 10 bases identical to TRBD1. V was pared by 5 bases and J by 6 bases, with 4 bases of the junction left unmatched. The germline V gene encodes CDR1 MNHEY and CDR2 SMNVEV (reference sequence). The CDR3 has 13 residues. CDR3 nucleotide sequence: TGTGCCAGCAGTCCCGGGACAGGGGTCGAGCAGTACTTC. Encoded protein: CASSPGTGVEQYF.

This clone was counted once. CDR3: CASEGSKNTEAFF. CDR3 sequence (DNA): TGTGCCAGCGAAGGGAGTAAGAACACTGAAGCTTTCTTT. The rearrangement uses TRBV9 and TRBJ1-1; unclear D gene. Trimming shortened V by 7 bases and J by 1 base, and 11 bases separated the two germline ends. The CDR3 length is 13 residues. The germline gives CDR1 SGDLS, CDR2 YYNGEE.

This chain uses TRBV7-3 with TRBJ2-1; 11 bases align to TRBD2. Trimming removed 11 bases from V and 0 bases from J; junction bases left unmatched: 15. Germline V gene lookup returns CDR1 SGHTA and CDR2 FQGTGA. This CDR3 comprises 18 residues. The CDR3 sequence is CAFSRLAGGISSYNEQFF. Written as DNA, the CDR3 is TGTGCCTTCTCGCGCCTAGCGGGAGGAATTAGCTCCTACAATGAGCAGTTCTTC.

The rearrangement uses TRBV11-3 and TRBJ2-3; TRBD2 is a possible D gene (5 bases). V lost 3 bases and J 0 bases, leaving 10 bases between the germline ends. The CDR3 has 15 residues. In germline, CDR1 is SGHNT, CDR2 YENEEA. The CDR3 sequence is CASSFGLASTDTQYF. The CDR3 DNA sequence: TGTGCCAGCAGCTTCGGACTTGCTAGCACAGATACGCAGTATTTT.

This rearrangement joins TRBV7-3 to TRBJ2-3; D unresolved. Germline CDR1 reads SGHTA; CDR2 reads FQGTGA. Trimming pared 2 bases from V and 0 bases from J, leaving 6 bases between. The CDR3 contains 14 residues. Here the CDR3 DNA reads TGTGCCAGCAGCTTATCGGGTAGCACAGATACGCAGTATTTT. It encodes CASSLSGSTDTQYF.

The V call is TRBV25-1, the J call TRBJ2-1, with 8 bases matching TRBD2. The CDR3 runs 16 residues. Trimming took 4 bases from V and 0 from J; bases not matched to a gene: 5. CDR1 is MGHDK and CDR2 is SYGVNS in the germline V gene. CDR3 coding DNA: TGTGCCAGCAGTGCCCTAAGCGGGAGCTCCTACAATGAGCAGTTCTTC. Its translation: CASSALSGSSYNEQFF.

The chain has TRBV19 and TRBJ2-1; maybe TRBD1 (6 bases). The CDR3 contains 14 residues. Looked up from germline, CDR1 is LNHDA and CDR2 is SQIVND (reference sequence). Between the trimmed V and J ends, which lost 5 bases and 8 bases, there was a span of 16 bases. The DNA of the CDR3 is TGTGCCAGTAGTTTACAGGGTGGGGCCGATGAGCAGTTCTTC. Its protein is CASSLQGGADEQFF.

The chain links TRBV29-1 to TRBJ2-1; TRBD1 matches at 8 bases. Losses at the gene ends were 5 bases for V and 3 bases for J; bases not matched to a gene: 3. Germline V CDR1 and CDR2: SQVTM, ANQGSEA. This CDR3 is built from 13 residues. The CDR3 spells CSVPGTGYNEQFF. The CDR3, as DNA: TGCAGCGTTCCCGGGACAGGCTACAATGAGCAGTTCTTC.

This rearrangement joins TRBV28 to TRBJ1-5; 9 nucleotides match TRBD1. The CDR3 contains 15 residues. The germline CDR1 and CDR2 sequences are MDHEN and SYDVKM. V lost 5 bases to trimming and J lost 11 bases; unmatched junction nucleotides: 13. CDR3 nucleotide sequence: TGTGCCAGCAGTCCGGGGGGACAGGGCCCTAGGGCCCAGCATTTT. Encoded protein: CASSPGGQGPRAQHF.

The chain has TRBV7-9 and TRBJ1-2; D possibly corresponds to TRBD1 (6 bases). Germline loops: CDR1 SEHNR, CDR2 FQNEAQ (reference sequence). V was shortened by 0 bases and J by 3 bases, with 11 bases between the two germline ends. The CDR3 loop spans 15 amino acids. The CDR3 nucleotides read TGTGCCAGCAGCTTAGCGTACAGGGTCGACTATGGCTACACCTTC. Amino acid sequence: CASSLAYRVDYGYTF. Filled out from reference TRBV7-9 and TRBJ1-2, the complete variable domain reads DTGVSQNPRHKITKRGQNVTFRCDPISEHNRLYWYRQTLGQGPEFLTYFQNEAQLEKSRLLSDRFSAERPKGSFSTLEIQRTEQGDSAMYLCASSLAYRVDYGYTFGSGTRLTVV.

V is TRBV5-1 and J is TRBJ1-1; D not resolved. The V and J ends lost 2 bases and 5 bases respectively, with 13 bases between them. There are 14 residues in the CDR3. The V gene's germline CDR1 is SGHRS and CDR2 YFSETQ. The CDR3 sequence: CASSFRGRETEAFF. CDR3 DNA sequence: TGCGCCAGCAGCTTCCGAGGGAGGGAGACTGAAGCTTTCTTT.

V gene TRBV5-6 combines with J gene TRBJ2-5; tentatively, D is TRBD1 (6 bases). Germline V gene data show CDR1 as SGHDT and CDR2 as YYEEEE. The ends were cut back, 1 base at V and 3 bases at J, with 10 bases in the middle. The length of the CDR3 is 14 residues. The CDR3 protein is CASSLPGAEETQYF. For the CDR3, the DNA is TGTGCCAGCAGCTTGCCAGGGGCCGAAGAGACCCAGTACTTC.

The CDR3 DNA is TGTGCCAGCCGCGTGGGACAGGGGAATCAGCCCCAGCATTTT. Its translation: CASRVGQGNQPQHF. The chain uses TRBV6-6 and TRBJ1-5; TRBD1 matches 10 bases. Germline trimming cut 8 bases from V and 4 bases from J; bases unmatched to any gene: 5. The CDR3 runs to 14 residues. Germline V gene sequence: CDR1 MNHNY, CDR2 SVGAGI (reference sequence).

The chain couples TRBV2 to TRBJ2-2, with D possibly matching TRBD2 (7 bases). CDR1 and CDR2 from the germline V gene are SNHLY and FYNNEI. The CDR3 spans 13 residues. Here the CDR3 DNA reads TGTGCATATACAGGGAGGGACACCGGGGAGCTGTTTTTT. Its protein is CAYTGRDTGELFF.

This chain joins TRBV11-1 and TRBJ2-1, with D possibly being TRBD2 (6 bases). The CDR3 runs to 14 residues. The V end lost 5 bases, the J end lost 4 bases, and 12 bases lay between the germline ends. The germline CDR1 and CDR2 sequences are SGHAT and FQDESV (reference sequence). The CDR3 loop reads CASSAGLEYNEQFF. CDR3 DNA: TGTGCCAGCAGCGCGGGACTCGAATACAATGAGCAGTTCTTC.

The chain links TRBV27 to TRBJ2-7; tentatively, D is TRBD2 (6 bases). Germline V CDR1 and CDR2: MNHEY, SMNVEV (reference sequence). CDR3 length: 16 amino acids. V was clipped by 3 bases and J by 2 bases, with 17 bases between them. The CDR3 spells CASSFSAGTGTYEQYF. The CDR3 DNA reads TGTGCCAGCAGTTTTTCAGCCGGGACTGGGACCTACGAGCAGTACTTC.

In its sample, this clone was seen once. The chain recombines TRBV2 with TRBJ2-2; D ambiguous. The CDR3 has 12 amino acids. V was shortened by 7 bases and J by 5 bases, with 8 bases between the two germline ends. Germline V lookup: CDR1 SNHLY, CDR2 FYNNEI. The DNA for the CDR3 is TGTGCCAGCACGGCCAGGACCGGGGAGCTGTTTTTT. This codes for CASTARTGELFF.